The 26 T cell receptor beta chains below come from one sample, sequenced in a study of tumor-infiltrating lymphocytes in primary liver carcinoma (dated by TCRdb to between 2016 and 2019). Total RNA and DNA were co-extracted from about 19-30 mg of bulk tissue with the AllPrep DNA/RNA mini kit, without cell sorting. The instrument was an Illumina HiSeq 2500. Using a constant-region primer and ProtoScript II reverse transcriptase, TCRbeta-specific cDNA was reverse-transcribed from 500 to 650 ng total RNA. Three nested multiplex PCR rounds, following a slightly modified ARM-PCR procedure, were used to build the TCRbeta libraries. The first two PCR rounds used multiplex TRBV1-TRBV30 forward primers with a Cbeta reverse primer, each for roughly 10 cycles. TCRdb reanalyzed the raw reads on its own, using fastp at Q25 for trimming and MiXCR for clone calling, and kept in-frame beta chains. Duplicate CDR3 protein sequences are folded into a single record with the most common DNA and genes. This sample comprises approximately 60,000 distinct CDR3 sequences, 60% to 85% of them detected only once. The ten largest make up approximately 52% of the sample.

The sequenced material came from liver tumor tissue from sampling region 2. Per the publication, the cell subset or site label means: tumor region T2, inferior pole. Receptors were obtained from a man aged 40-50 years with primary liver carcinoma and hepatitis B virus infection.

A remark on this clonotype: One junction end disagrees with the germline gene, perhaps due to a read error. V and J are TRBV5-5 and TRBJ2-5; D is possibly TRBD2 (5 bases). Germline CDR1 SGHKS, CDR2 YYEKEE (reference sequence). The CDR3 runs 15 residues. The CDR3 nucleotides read TGTGCCAGCAGCATGGAATCAGGCCCTAGGGAGACCCAGCACTTC. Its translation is CASSMESGPRETQHF.

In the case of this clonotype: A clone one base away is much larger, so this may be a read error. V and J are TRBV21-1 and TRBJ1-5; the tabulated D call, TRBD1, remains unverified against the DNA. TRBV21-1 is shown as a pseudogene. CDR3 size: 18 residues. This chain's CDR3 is CASSAKDSFGNLMWSQHF. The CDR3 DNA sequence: TGTGCCAGCAGCGCAAAAGACAGTTTCGGAAACCTGATGTGGTCCCAGCATTTT.

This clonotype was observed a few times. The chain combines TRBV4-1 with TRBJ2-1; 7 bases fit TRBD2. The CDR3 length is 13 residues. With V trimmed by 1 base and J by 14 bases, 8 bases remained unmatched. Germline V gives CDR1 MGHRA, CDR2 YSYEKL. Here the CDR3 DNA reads TGCGCCAGCAGCCAAGGATATGCGGGAGTGGAGTTCTTC. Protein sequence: CASSQGYAGVEFF.

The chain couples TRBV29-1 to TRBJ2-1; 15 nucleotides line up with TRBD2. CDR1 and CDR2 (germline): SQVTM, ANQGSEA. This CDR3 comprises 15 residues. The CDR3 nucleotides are TGCGGTGTTGGACTAGCGGGAGGGTTCTACAATGAGCAGTTCTTC. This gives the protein CGVGLAGGFYNEQFF.

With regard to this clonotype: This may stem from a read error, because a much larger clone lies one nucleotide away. CDR3 amino acids: CATSGTGQGDTGANVLTF. The CDR3 DNA is TGTGCCACCAGTGGTACGGGACAGGGGGACACTGGGGCCAACGTCCTGACTTTC. The chain carries TRBV24-1 and TRBJ2-6, with 11 bases fitting TRBD1. With 5 bases clipped from V and 2 bases from J, the junction kept 7 bases outside the gene matches. The CDR3 has 18 amino acids. Germline V gene sequence: CDR1 KGHDR, CDR2 SFDVKD.

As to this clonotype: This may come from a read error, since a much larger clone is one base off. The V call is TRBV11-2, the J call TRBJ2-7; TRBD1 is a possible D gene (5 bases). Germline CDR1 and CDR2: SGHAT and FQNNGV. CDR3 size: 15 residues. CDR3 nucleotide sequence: TGTGTCAGCAGCTTACGATGGACAAGGGAAAACGAGCAGTACTTC. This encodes CVSSLRWTRENEQYF.

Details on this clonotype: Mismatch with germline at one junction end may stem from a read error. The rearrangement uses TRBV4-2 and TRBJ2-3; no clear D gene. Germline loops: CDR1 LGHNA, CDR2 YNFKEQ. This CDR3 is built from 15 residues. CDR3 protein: CVSSQEVSRADTQYF. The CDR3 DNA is TGTGTCAGCAGCCAAGAAGTTAGTAGGGCAGATACGCAGTATTTT.

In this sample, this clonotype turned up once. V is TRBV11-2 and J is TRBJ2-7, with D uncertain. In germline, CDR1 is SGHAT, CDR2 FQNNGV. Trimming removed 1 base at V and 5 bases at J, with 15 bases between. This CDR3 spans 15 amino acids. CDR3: CASSLAEYHENEQYF. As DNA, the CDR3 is TGTGCCAGCAGCTTAGCGGAGTACCATGAGAACGAGCAGTACTTC.

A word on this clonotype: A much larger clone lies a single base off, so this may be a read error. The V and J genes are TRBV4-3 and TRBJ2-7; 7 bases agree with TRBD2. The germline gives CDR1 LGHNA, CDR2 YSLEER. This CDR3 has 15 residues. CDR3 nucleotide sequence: TGCACCAGCAGCCAAGGTCCGGGAGGAGAGGACGAGCAGTACTTC. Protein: CTSSQGPGGEDEQYF.

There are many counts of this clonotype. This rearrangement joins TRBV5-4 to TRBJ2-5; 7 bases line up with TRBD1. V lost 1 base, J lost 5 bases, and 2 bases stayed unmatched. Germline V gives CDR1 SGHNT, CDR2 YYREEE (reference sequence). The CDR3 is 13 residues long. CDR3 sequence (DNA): TGTGCCAGCAGCTTGACAGGGGTGGAGACCCAGTACTTC. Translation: CASSLTGVETQYF. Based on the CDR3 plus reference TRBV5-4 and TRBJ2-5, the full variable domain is ETGVTQSPTHLIKTRGQQVTLRCSSQSGHNTVSWYQQALGQGPQFIFQYYREEENGRGNFPPRFSGLQFPNYSSELNVNALELDDSALYLCASSLTGVETQYFGPGTRLLVL.

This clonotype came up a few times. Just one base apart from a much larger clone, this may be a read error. In DNA, the CDR3 is TGTGCCAGCAGCTTGAAGGGCCAAGAGACCCGGTACTTC. Translation gives CASSLKGQETRYF. The chain combines TRBV5-4 with TRBJ2-5; D not certain. The germline CDR1 and CDR2 sequences are SGHNT and YYREEE (reference sequence). The CDR3 contains 13 residues.

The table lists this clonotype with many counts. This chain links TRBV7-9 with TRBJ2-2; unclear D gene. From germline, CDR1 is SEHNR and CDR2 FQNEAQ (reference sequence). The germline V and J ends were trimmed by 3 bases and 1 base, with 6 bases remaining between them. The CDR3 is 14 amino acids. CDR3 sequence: CASSLTRNTGELFF. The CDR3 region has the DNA TGTGCCAGCAGCTTGACAAGGAACACCGGGGAGCTGTTTTTT.

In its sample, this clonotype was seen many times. The CDR3 nucleotides are TGCGCCAGCAGCTCGGGACAGGGGACTTTCTACAATGAGCAGTTCTTC. It translates to CASSSGQGTFYNEQFF. This chain uses TRBV5-1 with TRBJ2-1; 10 positions match TRBD1. Germline trimming cut 3 bases from V and 3 bases from J; bases unmatched to any gene: 6. Germline loops: CDR1 SGHRS, CDR2 YFSETQ. The CDR3 consists of 16 residues.

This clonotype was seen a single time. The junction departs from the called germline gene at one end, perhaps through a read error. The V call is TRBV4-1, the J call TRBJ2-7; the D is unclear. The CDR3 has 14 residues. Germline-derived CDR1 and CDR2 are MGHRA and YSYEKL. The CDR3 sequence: CASGQDLQDPPQYF. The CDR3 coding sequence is TGCGCCAGCGGCCAAGATCTCCAGGATCCCCCCCAGTACTTC.

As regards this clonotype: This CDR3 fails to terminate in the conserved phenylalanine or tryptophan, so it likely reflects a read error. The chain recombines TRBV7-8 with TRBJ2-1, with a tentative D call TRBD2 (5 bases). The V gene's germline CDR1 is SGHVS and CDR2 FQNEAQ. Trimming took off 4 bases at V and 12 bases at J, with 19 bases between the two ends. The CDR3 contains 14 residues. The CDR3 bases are TGTGCCAGCAGCTCCGAGGCACTACTAGATGTGCAGTTCTAC. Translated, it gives CASSSEALLDVQFY.

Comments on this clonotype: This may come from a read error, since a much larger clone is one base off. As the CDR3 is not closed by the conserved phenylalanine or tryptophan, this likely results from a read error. The CDR3 region is CASTAGGGTQYV. CDR3 bases: TGTGCCAGCACTGCAGGGGGAGGGACCCAGTACGTC. This chain uses TRBV6-5 with TRBJ2-5, with D possibly TRBD1 on 7 matching bases. Between the trimmed V and J ends, which lost 7 bases and 7 bases, there was a span of 13 bases. This CDR3 is 12 amino acids long. The V gene's germline CDR1 is MNHEY and CDR2 SVGAGI.

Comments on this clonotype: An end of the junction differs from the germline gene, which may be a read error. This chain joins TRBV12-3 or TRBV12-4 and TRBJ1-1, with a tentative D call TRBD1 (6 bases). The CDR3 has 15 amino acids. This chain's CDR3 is CASSFTQGRHAEAFF. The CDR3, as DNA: TGTGCCAGTAGTTTTACTCAGGGGCGCCACGCTGAAGCTTTCTTT.

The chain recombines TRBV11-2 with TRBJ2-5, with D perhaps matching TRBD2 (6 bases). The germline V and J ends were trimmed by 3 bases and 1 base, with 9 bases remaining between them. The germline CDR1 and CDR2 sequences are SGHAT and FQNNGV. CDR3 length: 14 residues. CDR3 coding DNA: TGTGCCAGCAGCTTTGCGGGATCCCAAGAGACCCAGTACTTC. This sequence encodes CASSFAGSQETQYF.

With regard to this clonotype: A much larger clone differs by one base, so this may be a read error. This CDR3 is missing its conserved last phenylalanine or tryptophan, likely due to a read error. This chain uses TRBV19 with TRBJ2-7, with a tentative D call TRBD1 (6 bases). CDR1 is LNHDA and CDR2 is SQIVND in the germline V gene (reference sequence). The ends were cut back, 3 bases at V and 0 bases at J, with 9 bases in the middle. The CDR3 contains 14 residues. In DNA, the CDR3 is TGTGCCAGTAGTATTACAGGGAGCTCCTACGAGCAGTACCTC. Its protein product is CASSITGSSYEQYL.

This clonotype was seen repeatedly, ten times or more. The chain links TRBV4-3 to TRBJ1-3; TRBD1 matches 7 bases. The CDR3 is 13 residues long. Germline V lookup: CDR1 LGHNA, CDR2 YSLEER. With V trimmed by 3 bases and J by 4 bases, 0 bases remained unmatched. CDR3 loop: CASSQDRGNTIYF. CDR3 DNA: TGCGCCAGCAGCCAGGACAGGGGAAACACCATATATTTT.

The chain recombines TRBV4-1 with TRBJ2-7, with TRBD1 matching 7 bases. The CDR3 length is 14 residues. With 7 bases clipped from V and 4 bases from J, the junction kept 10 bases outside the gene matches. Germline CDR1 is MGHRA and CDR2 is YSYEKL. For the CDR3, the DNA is TGCGCCAGCAACCCTCTAGACAGGGAATACGAGCAGTACTTC. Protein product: CASNPLDREYEQYF.

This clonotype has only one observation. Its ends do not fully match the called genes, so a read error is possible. CDR3 in DNA: TGCGCCAGGAGCCAAGGGGACAGAAACTATGGCAACACCTTC. Protein sequence: CARSQGDRNYGNTF. The V gene is TRBV4-1, the J gene TRBJ1-2, with 7 positions matching TRBD1. This CDR3 is 14 amino acids long. Germline V CDR1 and CDR2: MGHRA, YSYEKL.

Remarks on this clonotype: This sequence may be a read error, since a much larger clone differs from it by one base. For the CDR3, the DNA is TGTACCAGCAGCTTAGGAGGGGCCCATTATGGCTACACCTTC. Amino acids: CTSSLGGAHYGYTF. This chain joins TRBV11-2 and TRBJ1-2; D is possibly TRBD1 (5 bases). The CDR3 sequence is 14 residues long. Germline V gene data show CDR1 as SGHAT and CDR2 as FQNNGV.

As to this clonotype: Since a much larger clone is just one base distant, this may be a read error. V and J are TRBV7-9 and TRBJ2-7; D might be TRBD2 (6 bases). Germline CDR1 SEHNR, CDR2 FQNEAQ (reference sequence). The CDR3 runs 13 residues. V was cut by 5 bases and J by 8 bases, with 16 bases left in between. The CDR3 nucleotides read TGTGCCAGCAGCCCCCAGGCGGGATACAAGCAGTACTTC. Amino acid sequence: CASSPQAGYKQYF.

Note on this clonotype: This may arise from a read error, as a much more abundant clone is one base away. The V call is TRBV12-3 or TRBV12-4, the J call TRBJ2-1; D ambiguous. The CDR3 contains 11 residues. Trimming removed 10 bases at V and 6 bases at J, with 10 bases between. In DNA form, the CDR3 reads TGTGCCAACACCCGGAGCAATGAGCAGTTCTTC. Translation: CANTRSNEQFF.

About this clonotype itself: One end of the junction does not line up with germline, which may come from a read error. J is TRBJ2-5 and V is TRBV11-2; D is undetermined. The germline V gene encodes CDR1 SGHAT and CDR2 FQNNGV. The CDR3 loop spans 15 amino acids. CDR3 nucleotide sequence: TGTGCCAGCAGCCCCTTCGGGCTAGTCCCAGAGACCCAGTGCTTC. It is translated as CASSPFGLVPETQCF.